This TCR beta chain was recorded in a study of shared clonotypes between healthy human individuals. The overall study: For every donor, three CD4 naive, three CD4 memory, two CD8 naive and one CD8 memory plates were used.

Between the trimmed V and J ends, which lost 6 bases and 1 base, there was a span of 12 bases. The CDR3 has 14 amino acids. The germline CDR1 and CDR2 sequences are MNHGY and SVAAGI. Replicate PCRs for sorted subsets used around 190 ng DNA; this equaled 33,000 or so T cell genomes. The table came from immunoSEQ multiplex PCR; TCRdb's copy has only in-frame clones and leaves some out. Here the sample spans over 2,000,000 clones, about 93% being singletons. Comments on this clone: Its antigen remains unknown.

Naive CD8 cells were CD45RO-negative, positively selected for CCR7, excluding terminally differentiated effector memory CD45RA+ cells. Whole-study findings and limits: Rarefaction revealed incomplete sorted-subset sequencing despite large depth.

V gene TRBV6-9 combines with J gene TRBJ2-5; D is undetermined. The specimen sequenced was naive CD8+ T cells from PBMCs. This TCR came from a man aged 18 to 30 in good health. Some clones in this sample may be carry-over from other donors' samples. The CDR3 nucleotides are TGTGCCAGCAGCCCGCGTGAGCCCCAAGAGACCCAGTACTTC. Translated: CASSPREPQETQYF.